A selection of T cell receptor beta chains follows, all from one sample in a study of blood T cell repertoires in COVID-19. Sequencing was performed with immunoSEQ multiplex PCR; in TCRdb, only in-frame clones are kept and a portion is missing. The sample lists about 59,000 clones, less than 75% occurring once. Sequenced material: peripheral blood. Receptors originate from a woman in her forties or fifties with active or convalescent COVID-19. Both conserved end residues are part of each CDR3. D genes are given only for firm matches. Clone size is not always given. Where it is, it says once, few, many or a class for expanded clones.

TRBD1,TRBJ2-5,-,TRBV9,CASSVGTGDWEETQYF,TGTGCCAGCAGCGTGGGGACAGGGGATTGGGAGGAGACCCAGTACTTC
-,TRBJ1-4,-,TRBV25-1,CASSEPRALGEKLFF,TGTGCCAGCAGTGAACCGCGGGCCCTTGGAGAAAAACTGTTTTTT
TRBD2,TRBJ2-1,-,TRBV30,CAWRLLAEDNEQFF,TGTGCCTGGAGGTTACTAGCGGAGGACAATGAGCAGTTCTTC
TRBD2,TRBJ2-1,-,TRBV9,CASSVEGAGGLYNEQFF,TGTGCCAGCAGCGTAGAGGGGGCGGGAGGGTTGTACAATGAGCAGTTCTTC
TRBD2,TRBJ2-7,-,TRBV6-5,CASTALAGVGEQYF,TGTGCCAGCACTGCACTAGCGGGAGTGGGCGAGCAGTACTTC
TRBD2,TRBJ2-1,-,TRBV10-1,CASSGGGENNEQFF,TGCGCCAGCAGCGGGGGGGGTGAAAACAATGAGCAGTTCTTC
TRBD2,TRBJ2-3,-,TRBV20-1,CSASASGRARLTDTQYF,TGCAGTGCTAGTGCTAGCGGGAGGGCCCGTCTCACAGATACGCAGTATTTT
-,TRBJ1-2,few,TRBV3-1/TRBV3-2,CASSQRFRGGGYGYTF,TGTGCCAGCAGCCAAAGATTTAGGGGGGGAGGCTATGGCTACACCTTC
-,TRBJ2-5,-,TRBV2,CASLATGAVETQYF,TGTGCCAGCTTAGCGACCGGAGCTGTGGAGACCCAGTACTTC
-,TRBJ2-6,-,TRBV30,CAWDRSSGANVLTF,TGTGCCTGGGACAGAAGCTCTGGGGCCAACGTCCTGACTTTC
TRBD2,TRBJ2-7,-,TRBV20-1,CSASSSGATYEQYF,TGCAGTGCTAGTAGTAGCGGGGCCACCTACGAGCAGTACTTC
TRBD2,TRBJ2-2,few,TRBV10-3,CAISESASGDTGELFF,TGTGCCATCAGTGAGTCGGCTAGCGGGGACACCGGGGAGCTGTTTTTT
-,TRBJ1-2,-,TRBV10-3,CAISEVILDSPYGYTF,TGTGCCATCAGTGAAGTTATTTTGGACAGCCCCTATGGCTACACCTTC
TRBD1,TRBJ2-7,medium-sized,TRBV6-6,CASSYEDRSIDF,TGTGCCAGCAGTTACGAGGACAGGTCGATCGACTTC
TRBD2,TRBJ2-3,-,TRBV3-1/TRBV3-2,CASSQEAGGMGTDTQYF,TGTGCCAGCAGCCAAGAAGCGGGAGGGATGGGTACAGATACGCAGTATTTT
TRBD1,TRBJ2-7,-,TRBV7-9,CASSLTGAEQYF,TGTGCCAGCAGCCTGACAGGGGCCGAGCAGTACTTC
TRBD2,TRBJ2-4,-,TRBV15,CATTHGRGNIQYF,TGTGCCACCACACACGGGAGGGGAAACATTCAGTACTTC
TRBD2,TRBJ2-7,-,TRBV3-1/TRBV3-2,CASSQDPRGSYEQYF,TGTGCCAGCAGCCAAGATCCCCGCGGGAGCTACGAGCAGTACTTC
-,TRBJ2-5,-,TRBV9,CASSVLPSQGFMGETQYF,TGTGCCAGCAGCGTCCTACCATCCCAGGGGTTTATGGGAGAGACCCAGTACTTC
-,TRBJ1-1,-,TRBV18,CASSPPSGGLATEAFF,TGTGCCAGCTCACCACCGAGCGGGGGCCTAGCCACTGAAGCTTTCTTT
-,TRBJ1-3,once,TRBV6-6,CASVRGIAENTIYF,TGTGCCAGCGTCCGAGGGATCGCCGAAAACACCATATATTTT
TRBD1,TRBJ1-2,-,TRBV19,CASSVPGQGDGYTF,TGTGCCAGTAGCGTACCGGGACAGGGTGATGGCTACACCTTC
TRBD1,TRBJ2-7,-,TRBV28,CASSLGQGAYEQYF,TGTGCCAGCAGTTTAGGGCAGGGGGCCTACGAGCAGTACTTC
-,TRBJ2-3,-,TRBV7-9,CASTGGIDTDTQYF,TGTGCCAGCACCGGAGGGATCGACACAGATACGCAGTATTTT
-,TRBJ1-5,-,TRBV19,CASSGLWLHNQPQHF,TGTGCCAGTAGTGGGCTGTGGCTGCACAATCAGCCCCAGCATTTT
-,TRBJ2-1,once,TRBV6-6,CASSYNTGDEQFF,TGTGCCAGCAGTTACAACACGGGAGATGAGCAGTTCTTC
-,TRBJ1-5,many,TRBV2,CASSGGSSVNQPQHF,TGTGCCAGCAGCGGGGGTTCTTCAGTAAATCAGCCCCAGCATTTT
-,TRBJ1-1,-,TRBV2,CASSELASMNTEAFF,TGTGCCAGCAGTGAACTCGCCAGTATGAACACTGAAGCTTTCTTT
TRBD2,TRBJ2-7,-,TRBV6-5,CASSYSASGGYEQYF,TGTGCCAGCAGTTACTCGGCTAGCGGAGGTTACGAGCAGTACTTC
TRBD1,TRBJ1-5,-,TRBV6-5,CASSPDRGVQPQHF,TGTGCCAGCAGTCCGGACAGGGGGGTTCAGCCCCAGCATTTT
TRBD2,TRBJ2-7,-,TRBV10-3,CAISESRTSGSDEQYF,TGTGCCATCAGTGAGTCTAGGACTAGCGGGAGCGACGAGCAGTACTTC
-,TRBJ2-5,-,TRBV29-1,CSVVKGPGETQYF,TGCAGCGTTGTAAAGGGGCCGGGAGAGACCCAGTACTTC
-,TRBJ1-5,-,TRBV27,CASTGKTSNQPQHF,TGTGCCAGCACTGGCAAAACCAGCAATCAGCCCCAGCATTTT
-,TRBJ2-5,-,TRBV10-3,CAISGQVQETQYF,TGTGCCATCAGTGGGCAGGTGCAAGAGACCCAGTACTTC
TRBD1,TRBJ2-1,once,TRBV6-5,CASSDRGSSYNEQFF,TGTGCCAGCAGCGACAGGGGCAGCTCCTACAATGAGCAGTTCTTC
TRBD1,TRBJ1-4,-,TRBV7-6,CASSFTHGTGDEKLFF,TGTGCCAGCAGCTTTACGCACGGGACAGGGGATGAAAAACTGTTTTTT
TRBD2,TRBJ2-3,-,TRBV7-9,CASSSRTSGSGSDTQYF,TGTGCCAGCAGCTCTCGGACTAGCGGGAGTGGGTCAGATACGCAGTATTTT
-,TRBJ1-2,-,TRBV10-3,CAISLQSDNYGYTF,TGTGCCATCAGCCTTCAGTCTGATAACTATGGCTACACCTTC
TRBD1,TRBJ1-2,-,TRBV19,CASTPNRDRGRLDGYTF,TGTGCCAGTACCCCAAACCGGGACAGGGGGCGCTTGGATGGCTACACCTTC
TRBD1,TRBJ1-1,few,TRBV5-1,CASSLRDRTNTEAFF,TGCGCCAGCAGCTTACGGGACAGAACGAACACTGAAGCTTTCTTT
TRBD2,TRBJ2-3,-,TRBV5-1,CASSLFPGRGGDTQYF,TGCGCCAGCAGCTTGTTTCCCGGGAGGGGTGGAGATACGCAGTATTTT
TRBD2,TRBJ2-3,-,TRBV19,CASSNSGRPLDTQYF,TGTGCCAGTAGTAACAGCGGGAGGCCGCTAGATACGCAGTATTTT
TRBD2,TRBJ2-7,-,TRBV5-4,CASRKLAGGLEQYF,TGTGCCAGCAGGAAACTAGCGGGAGGTTTAGAGCAGTACTTC
TRBD1,TRBJ1-1,-,TRBV18,CASSFRGRFTEAFF,TGTGCCAGCTCATTCAGGGGGCGGTTCACTGAAGCTTTCTTT
-,TRBJ2-1,many,TRBV7-6,CASSYGLNEQFF,TGTGCCAGCAGCTACGGACTAAATGAGCAGTTCTTC
TRBD2,TRBJ2-7,-,TRBV19,CASSLIAGGDYEQYF,TGTGCCAGTAGTCTTATAGCGGGAGGGGACTACGAGCAGTACTTC
TRBD1,TRBJ1-3,-,TRBV4-1,CASSQEKGQGDTIYF,TGCGCCAGCAGCCAAGAAAAGGGGCAGGGGGACACCATATATTTT
TRBD2,TRBJ2-1,few,TRBV2,CASDKRESDSDEQFF,TGTGCCAGCGATAAGCGGGAGAGCGATAGCGATGAGCAGTTCTTC
-,TRBJ1-4,-,TRBV5-1,CASSLTGNPTNEKLFF,TGCGCCAGCAGCTTGACAGGGAACCCAACTAATGAAAAACTGTTTTTT
-,TRBJ2-6,-,TRBV6-6,CASSSATGAGANVLTF,TGTGCCAGCAGTTCCGCGACAGGTGCTGGGGCCAACGTCCTGACTTTC
TRBD1,TRBJ1-6,-,TRBV19,CASSRPGQVYSPLHF,TGTGCCAGTAGCAGACCGGGACAGGTTTATTCACCCCTCCACTTT
-,TRBJ2-1,-,TRBV27,CASGILATNNEQFF,TGTGCCAGCGGGATCCTAGCGACCAACAATGAGCAGTTCTTC
TRBD1,TRBJ2-7,-,TRBV7-2,CASSLLLTGPSYEQYF,TGTGCCAGCAGCTTACTATTGACAGGGCCCTCCTACGAGCAGTACTTC